One sample yielded the 27 T cell receptor beta chains listed below, sequenced in a study of blood T cells in healthy people across ages. The use of a sample-barcoded 5' primer and a J-beta primer mix characterized a second PCR of roughly 7 to 11 cycles. TCRdb re-called the 5' RACE reads through MiXCR, storing one row per CDR3 protein. The sample yields under 1,000,000 distinct CDR3 sequences, roughly 35% seen once. Sequencing was carried out using blood. The receptors stem from a man between 18 and 35 years old in good health.

The chain uses TRBV2 and TRBJ2-5; weak D call: TRBD2 (6 bases). V was trimmed by 4 bases and J by 2 bases, leaving 14 bases between them. The germline V gene encodes CDR1 SNHLY and CDR2 FYNNEI. This CDR3 is 15 amino acids long. The CDR3 reads CASSGRRAGQETQYF. The CDR3 DNA sequence: TGTGCCAGCAGTGGAAGGCGGGCGGGGCAAGAGACCCAGTACTTC.

The gene calls are TRBV6-6 and TRBJ2-7; 9 bases line up with TRBD1. CDR3 length: 15 residues. From germline, CDR1 is MNHNY and CDR2 SVGAGI (reference sequence). J was trimmed by 1 base and V by 8 bases; bases with no gene match: 9. The CDR3 spells CASGEMGQGSYEQYF. Written as DNA, the CDR3 is TGTGCCAGCGGAGAAATGGGACAGGGATCCTACGAGCAGTACTTC.

This clonotype has a single count. V and J are TRBV5-1 and TRBJ2-5, with 9 nucleotides matching TRBD1. Germline V lookup: CDR1 SGHRS, CDR2 YFSETQ. V shed 3 bases and J 1 base; nucleotides not matched to a gene: 4. The CDR3 is 15 residues long. This CDR3 is CASSSGTGTQETQYF. In DNA form, the CDR3 reads TGCGCCAGCAGCTCTGGGACAGGGACCCAAGAGACCCAGTACTTC. The full variable domain, in which reference TRBV5-1 and TRBJ2-5 provide the parts outside the CDR3, is KAGVTQTPRYLIKTRGQQVTLSCSPISGHRSVSWYQQTPGQGLQFLFEYFSETQRNKGNFPGRFSGRQFSNSRSEMNVSTLELGDSALYLCASSSGTGTQETQYFGPGTRLLVL.

This clonotype was seen more than once but under ten times. The chain uses TRBV4-3 and TRBJ2-2; a possible D gene is TRBD1 (5 bases). Germline CDR1 is LGHNA and CDR2 is YSLEER. The CDR3 has 16 residues. V was cut by 1 base and J by 0 bases, with 9 bases left in between. DNA for the CDR3: TGCGCCAGCAGCCAAGGGGGCGCATCGAACACCGGGGAGCTGTTTTTT. Translation gives CASSQGGASNTGELFF.

This clonotype was detected a few times. One base away lies a much larger clone, so this may be a sequencing read error. V gene TRBV29-1 combines with J gene TRBJ2-4; D perhaps matches TRBD2 (5 bases). Germline lookup yields CDR1 SQVTM and CDR2 ANQGSEA. The CDR3 has 14 amino acids. The CDR3 nucleotides are TGCAGCGTTGAACTTAGGCTAGCCAAAAACACTCAGTACTTC. Amino acid sequence: CSVELRLAKNTQYF. Complete variable domain (other parts from reference TRBV29-1 and TRBJ2-4): SAVISQKPSRDICQRGTSLTIQCQVDSQVTMMFWYRQQPGQSLTLIATANQGSEATYESGFVIDKFPISRPNLTFSTLTVSNMSPEDSSIYLCSVELRLAKNTQYFGAGTRLSVL.

This clonotype was seen more than once but under ten times. V gene TRBV15 combines with J gene TRBJ2-1; D not certain. The CDR3 has 16 residues. V was trimmed by 3 bases and J by 8 bases, leaving 20 bases between them. Germline CDR1 and CDR2: LNHNV and YYDKDF (reference sequence). CDR3 amino acids: CATSSRRAPFSDEQFF. In DNA form, the CDR3 reads TGTGCCACCAGCAGTCGCCGGGCCCCCTTTTCGGATGAGCAGTTCTTC. Combining the CDR3 with reference TRBV15 and TRBJ2-1 gives the whole variable domain DAMVIQNPRYQVTQFGKPVTLSCSQTLNHNVMYWYQQKSSQAPKLLFHYYDKDFNNEADTPDNFQSRRPNTSFCFLDIRSPGLGDTAMYLCATSSRRAPFSDEQFFGPGTRLTVL.

This clonotype was detected ten times or more. Mismatch with germline at one junction end may stem from a read error. The rearrangement links TRBV12-3 or TRBV12-4 to TRBJ2-3; D is undetermined. The CDR3 consists of 12 residues. CDR3 amino acids: CASSLGTDTQYF. Here the CDR3 DNA reads TGTGCCAGCAGCTTAGGCACAGATACGCAGTATTTT.

This clonotype was seen more than once but under ten times. In DNA form, the CDR3 reads TGCAGTGCTAGGCTGCCCTGGGGGGCCGAGAATGAGCAGTACTTC. Amino acids: CSARLPWGAENEQYF. The J gene is TRBJ2-7, the V gene TRBV20-1; D tentatively fits TRBD1 or TRBD2 (6 bases each). Germline assignment: CDR1 DFQATT and CDR2 SNEGSKA (reference sequence). The CDR3 runs 15 residues. The V gene lost 3 bases and the J gene lost 7 bases, with 22 bases spanning the gap.

The CDR3 spells CATSVASGGTALSTDTQYF. CDR3 in DNA: TGTGCCACCAGCGTAGCGAGCGGGGGGACCGCTTTGAGCACAGATACGCAGTATTTT. The chain has TRBV15 and TRBJ2-3; 9 nucleotides line up with TRBD2. Germline CDR1 is LNHNV and CDR2 is YYDKDF (reference sequence). The trim removed 5 bases at V and 0 bases at J, leaving 15 bases unmatched. The CDR3 contains 19 residues.

The chain links TRBV7-2 to TRBJ2-7; 10 bases are a match to TRBD2. CDR1 and CDR2 (germline): SGHTA, FQGNSA. This CDR3 is 15 amino acids long. V shed 5 bases and J 7 bases; nucleotides not matched to a gene: 11. The CDR3 loop is CASSPGGLAKNEQYF. Written as DNA, the CDR3 is TGTGCCAGCAGCCCAGGGGGACTAGCGAAGAATGAGCAGTACTTC.

At least ten counts were recorded for this clonotype. A junction boundary mismatches the germline segment, possibly from a read error. The chain joins TRBV5-1 to TRBJ1-1, with 9 bases matching TRBD1. The CDR3 runs to 13 residues. Germline CDR1 and CDR2: SGHRS and YFSETQ. Here the CDR3 reads CASSQGANTEAFF. In DNA, the CDR3 is TGTGCCAGCTCACAGGGGGCGAACACTGAAGCTTTCTTT. Looking up the rest from reference TRBV5-1 and TRBJ1-1 gives the full variable domain: KAGVTQTPRYLIKTRGQQVTLSCSPISGHRSVSWYQQTPGQGLQFLFEYFSETQRNKGNFPGRFSGRQFSNSRSEMNVSTLELGDSALYLCASSQGANTEAFFGQGTRLTVV.

This clonotype came up a few times. The chain uses TRBV15 and TRBJ1-5; 7 bases map to TRBD1. Germline V lookup: CDR1 LNHNV, CDR2 YYDKDF (reference sequence). V was pared by 7 bases and J by 0 bases, with 12 bases of the junction left unmatched. The CDR3 length is 17 residues. CDR3 bases: TGTGCCACCACCGCCGGAACAGGGGAAAATAGCAATCAGCCCCAGCATTTT. Protein sequence: CATTAGTGENSNQPQHF. The full variable domain, rest sourced from reference TRBV15 and TRBJ1-5, is DAMVIQNPRYQVTQFGKPVTLSCSQTLNHNVMYWYQQKSSQAPKLLFHYYDKDFNNEADTPDNFQSRRPNTSFCFLDIRSPGLGDTAMYLCATTAGTGENSNQPQHFGDGTRLSIL.

As to this clonotype: One end of the junction does not line up with germline, which may come from a read error. This chain joins TRBV2 and TRBJ1-4; weak D call: TRBD1 (6 bases). This CDR3 comprises 14 residues. Germline CDR1 SNHLY, CDR2 FYNNEI. In DNA, the CDR3 is TGTCCCAGCAGTCACAGGGTAAATAATGAAAAACTGTTTTTT. Translation gives CPSSHRVNNEKLFF.

The chain combines TRBV12-3 or TRBV12-4 with TRBJ2-1; 12 bases are shared with TRBD1. This CDR3 has 16 amino acids. Trimming cost V 1 base and J 9 bases; bases outside gene matches: 7. CDR3 DNA sequence: TGTGCCAGCAGTTTAGATCCGGGACAGGGGGCGGGTGAGCAGTTCTTC. Translation gives CASSLDPGQGAGEQFF.

This chain joins TRBV6-5 and TRBJ2-1; possibly TRBD2 for D (5 bases). This CDR3 is built from 15 residues. The germline CDR1 and CDR2 sequences are MNHEY and SVGAGI. Trimming left V 0 bases short and J 2 bases short, with 8 bases between. The CDR3 nucleotides read TGTGCCAGCAGTTACTCTGCGGGTCCCTACAATGAGCAGTTCTTC. It codes for CASSYSAGPYNEQFF.

The chain couples TRBV25-1 to TRBJ1-6; weak D call: TRBD1 (6 bases). Germline CDR1 is MGHDK and CDR2 is SYGVNS. Trimming removed 1 base at V and 11 bases at J, with 18 bases between. The CDR3 covers 16 residues. CDR3 coding DNA: TGTGCCAGCAGTGAATTTAGGGGGGCGGAAAATCCACCCCTCCACTTT. Translated, it gives CASSEFRGAENPPLHF.

The V call is TRBV7-8, the J call TRBJ2-1; D gene uncertain. The CDR3 totals 13 residues. V was cut by 2 bases and J by 3 bases, with 5 bases left in between. The germline CDR1 and CDR2 sequences are SGHVS and FQNEAQ. The chain's CDR3 is CASSLPDYNEQFF. CDR3 nucleotides: TGTGCCAGCAGCTTACCGGACTACAATGAGCAGTTCTTC.

The chain recombines TRBV20-1 with TRBJ2-7; D is perhaps TRBD1 (5 bases). CDR1 is DFQATT and CDR2 is SNEGSKA in the germline V gene (reference sequence). V lost 5 bases to trimming and J lost 4 bases, with 21 bases between them. This CDR3 region has 15 residues. The CDR3 protein is CSAGDHNTGSYEQYF. DNA for the CDR3: TGCAGTGCTGGTGACCACAATACAGGATCTTACGAGCAGTACTTC.

This clonotype turned up a few times. The rearrangement links TRBV4-3 to TRBJ1-1; possibly TRBD1 for D (5 bases). Germline CDR1 reads LGHNA; CDR2 reads YSLEER. Trimming removed 1 base at V and 5 bases at J, with 14 bases between. The CDR3 length is 15 residues. The CDR3 coding sequence is TGCGCCAGCAGCCAAGCGGGGGGGGTCGGGACTGAAGCTTTCTTT. Translating it yields CASSQAGGVGTEAFF.

This clonotype was detected only a few times. The V gene is TRBV7-9, the J gene TRBJ2-1; no clear D. CDR1 and CDR2 from the germline V gene are SEHNR and FQNEAQ (reference sequence). Trimming took off 4 bases at V and 8 bases at J, with 9 bases between the two ends. This CDR3 is 12 amino acids long. CDR3 sequence: CASSSHIDEQFF. Here the CDR3 DNA reads TGTGCCAGCAGCTCTCACATCGATGAGCAGTTCTTC.

This clonotype was counted a few times. V is TRBV7-2 and J is TRBJ2-3; D not resolved. The V end was cut by 3 bases, the J end by 2 bases, with 6 bases between. Germline V lookup: CDR1 SGHTA, CDR2 FQGNSA. The CDR3 consists of 13 residues. The DNA for the CDR3 is TGTGCCAGCAGCTTCCTATTCACAGATACGCAGTATTTT. It codes for CASSFLFTDTQYF.

This clonotype was observed at least ten times. The CDR3 spells CASRSLGKTTDTQYF. CDR3 nucleotides: TGTGCCAGCAGATCTTTAGGGAAGACCACAGATACGCAGTATTTT. This sequence joins TRBV6-2 or TRBV6-3 and TRBJ2-3; D ambiguous. This CDR3 comprises 15 residues. Trimming pared 6 bases from V and 2 bases from J, leaving 15 bases between. Per germline, CDR1 MNHEY and CDR2 SVGEGT.

There are a few counts of this clonotype. The rearrangement uses TRBV9 and TRBJ2-2; 11 nucleotides align to TRBD2. Germline CDR1 is SGDLS and CDR2 is YYNGEE. The CDR3 extends over 16 amino acids. The junction had 5 bases not matched to a gene; V was cut back by 1 base and J by 6 bases. Here the CDR3 reads CASSVFSGGAAGELFF. DNA of the CDR3: TGTGCCAGCAGCGTATTTAGCGGGGGGGCAGCCGGGGAGCTGTTTTTT. The full variable domain, in which reference TRBV9 and TRBJ2-2 provide the parts outside the CDR3, is DSGVTQTPKHLITATGQRVTLRCSPRSGDLSVYWYQQSLDQGLQFLIQYYNGEERAKGNILERFSAQQFPDLHSELNLSSLELGDSALYFCASSVFSGGAAGELFFGEGSRLTVL.

This clonotype was observed many times. In DNA form, the CDR3 reads TGTGCCAGCAGTCCTTCCCCAGGGGACACTGAAGCTTTCTTT. It specifies CASSPSPGDTEAFF. This rearrangement joins TRBV12-3 or TRBV12-4 to TRBJ1-1, with D possibly matching TRBD1 (6 bases). The length of the CDR3 is 14 residues. The V gene lost 5 bases and the J gene lost 3 bases, with 13 bases spanning the gap.

The chain recombines TRBV7-2 with TRBJ2-3; 8 nucleotides align to TRBD1. CDR1 and CDR2 (germline): SGHTA, FQGNSA. CDR3 length equals 16 residues. V was clipped by 2 bases and J by 5 bases; unmatched bases: 9. CDR3 nucleotide sequence: TGTGCCAGCAGCTTAAACCCAGGGGGCGCGGGAGATACGCAGTATTTT. As protein: CASSLNPGGAGDTQYF.

The J gene is TRBJ2-1, the V gene TRBV5-1; 10 bases fit TRBD1. Germline CDR1 and CDR2: SGHRS and YFSETQ. J was trimmed by 7 bases and V by 1 base; bases with no gene match: 8. The CDR3 loop spans 16 amino acids. The chain's CDR3 is CASSLLGDRGGNEQFF. The CDR3, as DNA: TGCGCCAGCAGCTTGCTAGGGGACAGGGGCGGAAATGAGCAGTTCTTC.

This chain links TRBV27 with TRBJ2-7; possible D gene TRBD2, 7 bases. V was trimmed by 2 bases and J by 2 bases, leaving 16 bases between them. Germline V gene sequence: CDR1 MNHEY, CDR2 SMNVEV (reference sequence). This CDR3 contains 16 residues. The CDR3 nucleotides are TGTGCCAGCAGTTTAGAGGGCGGGGGCAGAACCTACGAGCAGTACTTC. Protein product: CASSLEGGGRTYEQYF.